The 4 T cell receptor beta chains in this list originate from one sample, sequenced in a study of shared clonotypes between healthy human individuals. TCRdb keeps only in-frame clones here, not all; method: immunoSEQ multiplex PCR. The data show a few million clones, with 90% to 95% seen just once and over 1.5% held by the top ten. The naive CD8 population came from CD45RO-negative cells selected for CCR7, without terminally differentiated effector memory CD45RA+ cells. Sequenced material: naive CD8+ T cells from PBMCs. The receptors come from a man between 18 and 35 years old in good health. Some clones in this sample may be carry-over from other donors' samples.

The chain uses TRBV6-1 and TRBJ2-1, with 9 bases that match TRBD2. Germline V gives CDR1 MNHNS, CDR2 SASEGT. After removal of 2 bases from V and 7 bases from J, the junction contained 12 bases not matched to a gene. The CDR3 contains 17 residues. This CDR3 is CASSEKVGLAGRNEQFF. Here the CDR3 DNA reads TGTGCCAGCAGTGAAAAGGTTGGGCTAGCGGGACGAAATGAGCAGTTCTTC.

The chain is built from TRBV27 and TRBJ1-2; no firm D call. Germline assignment: CDR1 MNHEY and CDR2 SMNVEV (reference sequence). V was pared by 6 bases and J by 3 bases, with 11 bases between. The CDR3 covers 13 residues. For the CDR3, the DNA is TGTGCCAGCAGCCTCTCTTTACACTATGGCTACACCTTC. Translating gives CASSLSLHYGYTF.

The V and J genes are TRBV28 and TRBJ1-1; 10 bases line up with TRBD1. Germline loops: CDR1 MDHEN, CDR2 SYDVKM. The trim removed 4 bases at V and 5 bases at J, leaving 7 bases unmatched. This CDR3 is 15 amino acids long. CDR3 residues: CASSYRDRGQTEAFF. In nucleotides, the CDR3 is TGTGCCAGCAGTTATCGGGACAGGGGTCAAACTGAAGCTTTCTTT.

The chain joins TRBV9 to TRBJ2-3; D might be TRBD2 (5 bases). V lost 0 bases and J 3 bases, leaving 20 bases between the germline ends. This CDR3 is built from 18 residues. Germline V gene sequence: CDR1 SGDLS, CDR2 YYNGEE. The CDR3 spells CASSVVGEGLGETDTQYF. CDR3 sequence (DNA): TGTGCCAGCAGCGTAGTCGGAGAGGGCCTAGGTGAAACAGATACGCAGTATTTT.